The present entry profiles one TCR beta chain with its context. The antigen is not known. It was CD45RO-negative cells, positively selected for CCR7, that made up naive CD8 cells, with terminally differentiated effector memory CD45RA+ cells excluded. The donors, all of them Caucasian adults, lived in Nashville, Tennessee. This sample is drawn from a study of shared clonotypes between healthy human individuals. Looking at the study overall: There were three CD4 naive, three CD4 memory, two CD8 naive and one CD8 memory plates per donor.

Points from the study as a whole: Sequencing depth was expected to influence donor clonotype sharing.

TCRdb keeps only in-frame clones here, not all; method: immunoSEQ multiplex PCR. Counted here are around 2,000,000 clones, about 95% occurring once; the ten biggest clones make up 0.85% to 1.3%. The J segment lost 3 bases and the V segment lost 4 bases, leaving 7 bases of the junction unmatched. Germline V lookup: CDR1 SGHDT, CDR2 YYEEEE. The CDR3 consists of 14 residues. The specimen sequenced was naive CD8+ T cells sorted from blood. The sequence derives from a man aged 18 to 30 in good health. The genes are TRBV5-6 and TRBJ2-7, with 7 bases matching TRBD1. CDR3 in DNA: TGTGCCAGCAGCAACTGGGACAGTATCTACGAGCAGTACTTC. Encoded protein: CASSNWDSIYEQYF.